A single sample is the source of the 20 T cell receptor beta chains below, sequenced in a study of T-cell reconstitution after alpha-beta-depleted transplantation in children. Unique molecular identifiers were incorporated when the TCRbeta library was constructed. Via MiXCR, TCRdb re-called the PCR reads, giving one row per CDR3 protein. The sample carries under 250,000 distinct CDR3 sequences, roughly 6.6% recorded once. The specimen comprised PBMCs, sampled before TCRalphabeta/CD19-depleted stem cell transplant. These TCRs come from a boy aged 2-15 years with acute lymphoblastic leukemia, due to receive a stem cell transplant.

At least ten counts were recorded for this clonotype. Written as DNA, the CDR3 is TGCGCCAGCAGCTTGGTTAGCCCCACAGATACGCAGTATTTT. It encodes CASSLVSPTDTQYF. This rearrangement joins TRBV5-1 to TRBJ2-3; D is uncertain. V was shortened by 0 bases and J by 2 bases, with 7 bases between the two germline ends. The CDR3 length is 14 residues. Germline CDR1 and CDR2: SGHRS and YFSETQ.

The table lists this clonotype with many counts. The rearrangement uses TRBV7-9 and TRBJ2-1; TRBD2 might be the D (6 bases). V dropped 7 bases and J dropped 9 bases, with 16 bases sitting between them. The CDR3 loop spans 13 amino acids. Germline values: CDR1 SEHNR, CDR2 FQNEAQ (reference sequence). The chain's CDR3 is CASIPGGEGEQFF. Written as DNA, the CDR3 is TGTGCCAGCATCCCCGGGGGAGAGGGTGAGCAGTTCTTC.

This clonotype came up many times. This chain joins TRBV5-6 and TRBJ1-1; 7 bases match TRBD1. The length of the CDR3 is 15 residues. The trim removed 4 bases at V and 5 bases at J, leaving 11 bases unmatched. CDR1 is SGHDT and CDR2 is YYEEEE in the germline V gene. The DNA for the CDR3 is TGTGCCAGCAGCACTACAAAGTACAGGGGTACTGAAGCTTTCTTT. Protein sequence: CASSTTKYRGTEAFF.

The chain has TRBV5-6 and TRBJ2-7; 7 positions match TRBD2. The CDR3 is made up of 14 amino acids. From germline, CDR1 is SGHDT and CDR2 YYEEEE. V was clipped by 4 bases and J by 4 bases; unmatched bases: 8. As DNA, the CDR3 is TGTGCCAGCAGCCCAGGACTAGATCGGTACGAGCAGTACTTC. It encodes CASSPGLDRYEQYF.

This clonotype was observed many times. The rearrangement joins TRBV12-3 or TRBV12-4 to TRBJ2-5, with no clear D. The V and J ends lost 4 bases and 8 bases respectively, with 11 bases between them. The CDR3 contains 12 residues. CDR3 sequence reads: CASSSPDGTQYF. The CDR3 DNA reads as TGTGCCAGCAGTTCCCCAGACGGCACCCAGTACTTC.

In this sample, this clonotype turned up many times. V gene TRBV5-1 combines with J gene TRBJ2-6; possible D gene TRBD1, 5 bases. This CDR3 contains 14 residues. Trimming left V 0 bases short and J 4 bases short, with 5 bases between. Germline V gene data show CDR1 as SGHRS and CDR2 as YFSETQ. Written as DNA, the CDR3 is TGCGCCAGCAGCTTGGAGGGGGGGGCCAACGTCCTGACTTTC. Translated: CASSLEGGANVLTF.

This clonotype was recorded many times. The chain uses TRBV28 and TRBJ1-1; 7 bases line up with TRBD1. Germline V lookup: CDR1 MDHEN, CDR2 SYDVKM. This CDR3 comprises 11 residues. The V and J ends lost 5 bases and 13 bases, in that order; junction bases with no gene match: 7. The CDR3 bases are TGTGCCAGCAGTCTAGAGGGGGCGGGTTTCTTT. Translated, it gives CASSLEGAGFF.

This clonotype showed up many times. This sequence joins TRBV27 and TRBJ2-3, with 9 positions matching TRBD1. After removal of 5 bases from V and 7 bases from J, the junction contained 4 bases not matched to a gene. Germline V CDR1 and CDR2: MNHEY, SMNVEV (reference sequence). This CDR3 is built from 13 residues. CDR3 residues: CASSPGTGNTQYF. CDR3 sequence (DNA): TGTGCCAGCAGTCCCGGGACAGGGAATACGCAGTATTTT.

In this sample, this clonotype turned up many times. V and J are TRBV9 and TRBJ2-3; D remains ambiguous. The V and J ends lost 3 bases and 5 bases respectively, with 19 bases between them. The CDR3 covers 16 residues. CDR1 and CDR2 from the germline V gene are SGDLS and YYNGEE. DNA of the CDR3: TGTGCCAGCAGCGCAACCCCGTGGGGTCGGGTAGATACGCAGTATTTT. Amino acid sequence: CASSATPWGRVDTQYF.

This clonotype was counted many times. V gene TRBV4-2 combines with J gene TRBJ2-7; 7 bases align to TRBD1. The junction had 5 bases not matched to a gene; V was cut back by 0 bases and J by 3 bases. The CDR3 runs 15 residues. Per germline, CDR1 LGHNA and CDR2 YNFKEQ. The CDR3: CASSQDRGPSYEQYF. In nucleotides, the CDR3 is TGTGCCAGCAGCCAAGATAGGGGGCCAAGCTACGAGCAGTACTTC.

The chain has TRBV7-2 and TRBJ2-4; no reliable D call. Germline V gene lookup returns CDR1 SGHTA and CDR2 FQGNSA. V shed 1 base and J shed 1 base, with 11 bases lying between them. This CDR3 spans 16 amino acids. CDR3 bases: TGTGCCAGCAGCTTAGAAGGGCCCGTGGCCAAAAACATTCAGTACTTC. Protein: CASSLEGPVAKNIQYF.

This clonotype has a count of ten or more. J is TRBJ2-7 and V is TRBV12-3 or TRBV12-4; D is undetermined. The CDR3 has 15 residues. Deletions cut 3 bases from V and 2 bases from J, with 14 bases between. The CDR3 protein is CASSFHRVSTYEQYF. In DNA form, the CDR3 reads TGTGCCAGCAGTTTCCATCGGGTTTCGACCTACGAGCAGTACTTC.

This clonotype was observed at least ten times. This chain joins TRBV7-9 and TRBJ1-2; D unresolved. Germline V gives CDR1 SEHNR, CDR2 FQNEAQ (reference sequence). The CDR3 sequence is 12 residues long. V was pared by 2 bases and J by 4 bases, with 5 bases between. This chain's CDR3 is CASSLLGYGYTF. As DNA, the CDR3 is TGTGCCAGCAGCTTACTCGGCTATGGCTACACCTTC.

This clonotype turned up a few times. The chain has TRBV20-1 and TRBJ1-5, with unresolved D. V was clipped by 5 bases and J by 0 bases, with 11 bases between them. Germline V gene sequence: CDR1 DFQATT, CDR2 SNEGSKA (reference sequence). This CDR3 contains 14 residues. CDR3: CSAPGRSSNQPQHF. CDR3 DNA: TGCAGTGCTCCGGGCCGATCTAGCAATCAGCCCCAGCATTTT.

The chain carries TRBV27 and TRBJ1-2, with 9 positions matching TRBD1. The germline CDR1 and CDR2 sequences are MNHEY and SMNVEV (reference sequence). The CDR3 covers 16 residues. Losses at the gene ends were 5 bases for V and 8 bases for J; bases not matched to a gene: 15. The CDR3 DNA sequence: TGTGCCAGCAGTCTATATAATTACAGGGGGCCCTGGGGCTACACCTTC. It yields the protein CASSLYNYRGPWGYTF.

Many counts were recorded for this clonotype. Mismatch with germline at one junction end may stem from a read error. The V gene is TRBV20-1, the J gene TRBJ2-2; D possibly corresponds to TRBD2 (5 bases). The CDR3 runs to 16 residues. Germline CDR1 DFQATT, CDR2 SNEGSKA (reference sequence). CDR3 nucleotide sequence: TGCAGTGCCAGAGATCTTGTGAGGGTGGGCACCGGGGAGCTGTTTTTT. Translation gives CSARDLVRVGTGELFF.

In its sample, this clonotype was seen many times. This chain connects TRBV5-1 to TRBJ1-2, with D perhaps matching TRBD1 (5 bases). With 5 bases removed from V and 5 bases from J, the gap between germline ends came to 16 bases. The CDR3 runs to 14 residues. The germline V gene has CDR1 SGHRS and CDR2 YFSETQ. The CDR3 nucleotides are TGCGCCAGCAGACTCGGTGGCAGGGATTATGGCTACACCTTC. Its protein product is CASRLGGRDYGYTF.

The chain links TRBV9 to TRBJ2-7; the D gene is possibly TRBD2 (7 bases). CDR1 is SGDLS, CDR2 YYNGEE, per germline. This CDR3 contains 15 residues. Trimming cost V 0 bases and J 6 bases, with 16 bases left between them. The CDR3 spells CASSVEGGRGGEQYF. As DNA, the CDR3 is TGTGCCAGCAGCGTAGAGGGGGGGAGAGGGGGCGAGCAGTACTTC.

This clonotype showed up many times. This rearrangement joins TRBV7-2 to TRBJ1-1, with D unresolved. V lost 0 bases and J lost 3, with 5 bases in between. The CDR3 sequence is 13 residues long. From germline, CDR1 is SGHTA and CDR2 FQGNSA. The CDR3 DNA follows: TGTGCCAGCAGCTTAGCGTGGGACACTGAAGCTTTCTTT. This sequence encodes CASSLAWDTEAFF. The full variable domain, with the rest looked up from reference TRBV7-2 and TRBJ1-1, is GAGVSQSPSNKVTEKGKDVELRCDPISGHTALYWYRQSLGQGLEFLIYFQGNSAPDKSGLPSDRFSAERTGGSVSTLTIQRTQQEDSAVYLCASSLAWDTEAFFGQGTRLTVV.

In this sample, this clonotype turned up many times. This rearrangement joins TRBV29-1 to TRBJ2-2, with no clear D. Germline V CDR1 and CDR2: SQVTM, ANQGSEA. The CDR3 runs 13 residues. V was trimmed by 5 bases and J by 4 bases, leaving 11 bases between them. This chain's CDR3 is CSVLDLSTGELFF. CDR3 sequence (DNA): TGCAGCGTTCTCGACCTCAGCACCGGGGAGCTGTTTTTT.